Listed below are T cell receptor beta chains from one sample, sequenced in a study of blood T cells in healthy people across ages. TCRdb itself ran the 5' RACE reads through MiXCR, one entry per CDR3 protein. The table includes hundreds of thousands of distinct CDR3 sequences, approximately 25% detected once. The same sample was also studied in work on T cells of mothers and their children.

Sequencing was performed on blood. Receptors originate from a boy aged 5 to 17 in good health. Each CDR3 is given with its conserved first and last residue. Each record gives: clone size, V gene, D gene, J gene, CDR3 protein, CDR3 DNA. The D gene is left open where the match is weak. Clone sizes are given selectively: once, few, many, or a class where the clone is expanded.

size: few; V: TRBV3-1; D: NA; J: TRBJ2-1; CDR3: CASSQENRQEQFF; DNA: TGTGCCAGCAGCCAAGAGAATAGGCAGGAGCAGTTCTTC
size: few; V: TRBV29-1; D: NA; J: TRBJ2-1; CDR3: CSVIRDNEQFF; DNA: TGCAGCGTTATTAGAGACAATGAGCAGTTCTTC
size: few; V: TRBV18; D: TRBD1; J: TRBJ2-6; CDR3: CASSPSAGTGDLYGANVLTF; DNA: TGTGCCAGCTCACCGTCGGCCGGGACAGGAGACCTCTACGGGGCCAACGTCCTGACTTTC
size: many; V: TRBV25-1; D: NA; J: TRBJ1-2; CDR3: CASTGGDHGYTF; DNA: TGTGCCAGCACCGGGGGGGACCATGGCTACACCTTC
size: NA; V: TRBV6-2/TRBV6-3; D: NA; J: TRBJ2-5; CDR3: CASSSITGTLETQYF; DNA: TGTGCCAGCAGTTCAATAACCGGGACCCTCGAGACCCAGTACTTC
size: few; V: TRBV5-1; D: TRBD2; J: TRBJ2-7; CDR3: CASSLSLSAGGSYEQYF; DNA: TGCGCCAGCAGCCTCAGCCTGTCAGCGGGAGGGTCCTACGAGCAGTACTTC
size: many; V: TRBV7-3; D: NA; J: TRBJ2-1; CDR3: CASSLRGSYNEQFF; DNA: TGTGCCAGCAGCTTAAGGGGCTCCTACAATGAGCAGTTCTTC
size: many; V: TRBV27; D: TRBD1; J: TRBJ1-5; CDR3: CASSLTGYQPQHF; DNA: TGTGCCAGCAGTTTGACAGGGTATCAGCCCCAGCATTTT
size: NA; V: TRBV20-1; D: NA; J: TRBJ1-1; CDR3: CSARTVGDTEAFF; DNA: TGCAGTGCTAGAACAGTAGGAGACACTGAAGCTTTCTTT
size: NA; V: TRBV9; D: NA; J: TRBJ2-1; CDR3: CASSVAGLEQFF; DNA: TGTGCCAGCAGCGTAGCGGGGCTCGAGCAGTTCTTC
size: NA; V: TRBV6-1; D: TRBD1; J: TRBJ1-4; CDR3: CASSEGTGEKLFF; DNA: TGTGCCAGCAGTGAAGGGACAGGCGAAAAACTGTTTTTT
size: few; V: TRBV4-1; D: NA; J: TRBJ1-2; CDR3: CASSQVGRGDGYTF; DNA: TGCGCCAGCAGCCAAGTAGGCAGGGGTGATGGCTACACCTTC
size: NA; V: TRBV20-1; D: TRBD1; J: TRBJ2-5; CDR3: CSARGTKGGIPETQYF; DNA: TGCAGTGCTAGAGGCACCAAAGGGGGCATACCGGAGACCCAGTACTTC
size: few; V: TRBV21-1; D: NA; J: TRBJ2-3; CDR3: CASSKLAGARTDTQYF; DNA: TGTGCCAGCAGCAAATTAGCAGGGGCGCGGACAGATACGCAGTATTTT
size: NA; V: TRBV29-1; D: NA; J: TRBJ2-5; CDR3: CSVNRVDGSQETQYF; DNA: TGCAGCGTCAACAGGGTTGACGGGTCCCAAGAGACCCAGTACTTC
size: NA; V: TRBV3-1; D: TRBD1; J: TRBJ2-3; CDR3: CASSVTGRLSSQYF; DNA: TGTGCCAGCAGCGTGACAGGGCGCCTCTCATCGCAGTATTTT
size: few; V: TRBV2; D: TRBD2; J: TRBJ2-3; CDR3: CASSAERESDTQYF; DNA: TGTGCCAGCAGTGCCGAGCGGGAATCAGATACGCAGTATTTT
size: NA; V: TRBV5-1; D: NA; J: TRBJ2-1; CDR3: CASSLASANEQFF; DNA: TGCGCCAGCAGCTTGGCTAGCGCCAATGAGCAGTTCTTC
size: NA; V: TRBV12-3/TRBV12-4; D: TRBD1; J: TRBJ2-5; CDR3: CASSFGPGDRQETQYF; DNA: TGTGCCAGCAGTTTCGGCCCCGGGGACAGACAAGAGACCCAGTACTTC
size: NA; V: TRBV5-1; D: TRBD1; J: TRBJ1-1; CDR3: CASSLGSGQGLTEAFF; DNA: TGCGCCAGCAGCTTGGGTAGTGGACAGGGACTAACTGAAGCTTTCTTT
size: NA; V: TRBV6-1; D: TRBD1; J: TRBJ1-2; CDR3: CASSAGTGVRSGYTF; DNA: TGTGCCAGCAGTGCAGGGACAGGGGTGAGAAGTGGCTACACCTTC
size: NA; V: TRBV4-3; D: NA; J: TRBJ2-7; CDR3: CASSQDRGSNYEQYF; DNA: TGCGCCAGCAGCCAAGATAGGGGCAGCAACTACGAGCAGTACTTC
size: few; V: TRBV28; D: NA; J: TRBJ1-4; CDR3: CASSLLAEKLFF; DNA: TGTGCCAGCAGCCTTCTGGCTGAAAAACTGTTTTTT
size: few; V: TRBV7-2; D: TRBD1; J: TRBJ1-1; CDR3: CASSTSQGAVTEAFF; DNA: TGTGCCAGCAGCACTTCACAGGGGGCCGTCACTGAAGCTTTCTTT
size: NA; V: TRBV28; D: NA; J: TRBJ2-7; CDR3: CASSLLQGRGYEQYF; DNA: TGTGCCAGCAGTTTGTTACAGGGAAGGGGCTACGAGCAGTACTTC
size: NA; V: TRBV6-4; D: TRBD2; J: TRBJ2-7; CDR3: CASSGPTSGSYEQYF; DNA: TGTGCCAGCAGCGGCCCGACTAGCGGTTCCTACGAGCAGTACTTC